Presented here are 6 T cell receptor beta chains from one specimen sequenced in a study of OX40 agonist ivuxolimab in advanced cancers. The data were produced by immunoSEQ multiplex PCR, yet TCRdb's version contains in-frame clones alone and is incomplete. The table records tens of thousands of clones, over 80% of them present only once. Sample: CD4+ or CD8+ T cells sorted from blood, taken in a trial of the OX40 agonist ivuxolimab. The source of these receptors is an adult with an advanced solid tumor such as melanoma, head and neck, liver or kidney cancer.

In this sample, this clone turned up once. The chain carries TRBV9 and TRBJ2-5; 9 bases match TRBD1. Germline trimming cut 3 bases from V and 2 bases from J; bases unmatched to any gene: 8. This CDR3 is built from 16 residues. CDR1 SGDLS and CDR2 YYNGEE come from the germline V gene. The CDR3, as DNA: TGTGCCAGCAGCGAGGGACAGGGAGTGGGACAAGAGACCCAGTACTTC. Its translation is CASSEGQGVGQETQYF.

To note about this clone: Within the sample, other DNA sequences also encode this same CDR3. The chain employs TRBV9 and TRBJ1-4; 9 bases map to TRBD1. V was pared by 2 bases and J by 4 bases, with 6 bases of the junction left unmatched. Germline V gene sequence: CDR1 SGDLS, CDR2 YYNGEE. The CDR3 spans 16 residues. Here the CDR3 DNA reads TGTGCCAGCAGCGTTAGTACAGGGGGCAATAATGAAAAACTGTTTTTT. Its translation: CASSVSTGGNNEKLFF.

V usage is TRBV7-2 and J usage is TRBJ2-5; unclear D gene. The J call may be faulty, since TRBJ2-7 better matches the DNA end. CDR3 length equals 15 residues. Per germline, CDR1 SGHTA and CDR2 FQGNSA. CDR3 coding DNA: TGTGCCAGCAGCCCTCGACCGGAACAGTCCTACGAGCAGTACTTC. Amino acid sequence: CASSPRPEQSYEQYF.

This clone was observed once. The CDR3 bases are TGTGCCAGCAGCCCGAGGATGATTCGACATGGCTACACCTTC. Translating gives CASSPRMIRHGYTF. This chain links TRBV5-6 with TRBJ1-2; no definite D call. Germline CDR1 is SGHDT and CDR2 is YYEEEE. Trimming stripped 4 bases from V and 6 bases from J, with 16 bases between. The length of the CDR3 is 14 residues.

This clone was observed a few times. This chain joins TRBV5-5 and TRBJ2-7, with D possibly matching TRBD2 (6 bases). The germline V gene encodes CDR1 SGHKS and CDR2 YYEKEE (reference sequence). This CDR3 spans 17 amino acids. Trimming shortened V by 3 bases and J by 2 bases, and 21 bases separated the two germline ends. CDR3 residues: CASSSAAVSGVAYEQYF. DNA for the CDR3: TGTGCCAGCAGCTCGGCGGCCGTATCGGGAGTAGCCTACGAGCAGTACTTC.

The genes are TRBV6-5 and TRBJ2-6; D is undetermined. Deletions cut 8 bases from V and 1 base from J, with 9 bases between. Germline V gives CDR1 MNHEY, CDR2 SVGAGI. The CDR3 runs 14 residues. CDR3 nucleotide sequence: TGTGCCAGCGGACCGCAATCTGGGGCCAACGTCCTGACTTTC. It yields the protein CASGPQSGANVLTF.